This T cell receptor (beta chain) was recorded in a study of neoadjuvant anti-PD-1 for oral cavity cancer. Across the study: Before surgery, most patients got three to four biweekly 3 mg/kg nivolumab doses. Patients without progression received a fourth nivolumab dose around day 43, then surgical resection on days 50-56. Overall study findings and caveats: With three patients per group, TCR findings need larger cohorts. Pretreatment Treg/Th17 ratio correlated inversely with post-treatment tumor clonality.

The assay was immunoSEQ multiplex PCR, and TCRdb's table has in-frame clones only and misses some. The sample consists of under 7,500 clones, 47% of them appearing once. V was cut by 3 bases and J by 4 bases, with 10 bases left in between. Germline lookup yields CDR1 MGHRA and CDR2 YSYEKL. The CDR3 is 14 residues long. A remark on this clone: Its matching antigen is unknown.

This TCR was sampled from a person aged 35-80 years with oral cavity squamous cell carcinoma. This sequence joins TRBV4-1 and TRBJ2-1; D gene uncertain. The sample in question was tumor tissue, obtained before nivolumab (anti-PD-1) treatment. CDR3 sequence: CASSHHRAYNEQFF. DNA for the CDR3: TGCGCCAGCAGCCACCACCGGGCATACAATGAGCAGTTCTTC.